This T cell receptor (beta chain) was identified during a study of post-analysis software for immune sequencing data. Study-level findings and limits: TRBV5-6, TRBV5-1 and TRBV20-1 were among five TRBV segments more frequent in patients than controls.

This clonotype was picked up a small number of times. Its specificity is not known. Germline-derived CDR1 and CDR2 are SGHVS and FNYEAQ. This CDR3 has 14 residues. V gave up 1 base and J gave up 5 bases, with 8 bases separating them. Researchers reported that TCR beta cDNA libraries carried unique molecular identifiers. TCRdb used MiXCR to reprocess the PCR reads, holding one entry per CDR3 protein. The table lists roughly 600,000 distinct CDR3 sequences, roughly 45% of them singletons. The genes are TRBV7-6 and TRBJ1-4, with no clear D. Specimen: blood. This TCR was sampled from a girl aged 5 to 17 with multiple sclerosis. The CDR3, as DNA: TGTGCCAGCAGCTTAGGGGGAAGAAATGAAAAACTGTTTTTT. Protein sequence: CASSLGGRNEKLFF.